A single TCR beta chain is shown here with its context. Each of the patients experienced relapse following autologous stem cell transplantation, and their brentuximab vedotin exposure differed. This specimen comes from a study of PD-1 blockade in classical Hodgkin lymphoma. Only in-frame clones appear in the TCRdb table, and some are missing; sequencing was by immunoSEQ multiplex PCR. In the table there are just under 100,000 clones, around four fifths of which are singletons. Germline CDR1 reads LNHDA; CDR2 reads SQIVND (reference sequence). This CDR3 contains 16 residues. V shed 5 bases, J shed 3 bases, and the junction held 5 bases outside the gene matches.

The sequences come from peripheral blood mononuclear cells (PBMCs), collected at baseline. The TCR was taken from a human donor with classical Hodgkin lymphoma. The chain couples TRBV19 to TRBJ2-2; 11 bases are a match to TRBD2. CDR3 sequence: CASSVLAGGDTGELFF. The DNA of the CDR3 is TGTGCCAGTAGTGTCCTAGCGGGGGGCGACACCGGGGAGCTGTTTTTT. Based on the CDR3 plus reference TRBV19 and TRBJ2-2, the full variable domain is DGGITQSPKYLFRKEGQNVTLSCEQNLNHDAMYWYRQDPGQGLRLIYYSQIVNDFQKGDIAEGYSVSREKKESFPLTVTSAQKNPTAFYLCASSVLAGGDTGELFFGEGSRLTVL.